What follows are 30 T cell receptor beta chains derived from one specimen sequenced in a study of post-analysis software for immune sequencing data. The study, taken as a whole, reports: Included in a set of roughly five TRBV segments more frequent in patients than controls were TRBV5-6, TRBV5-1 and TRBV20-1.

No antigen has been assigned to these receptors. Unique molecular identifiers were built into the TCR beta cDNA libraries. One entry per CDR3 protein results from TCRdb running MiXCR on the PCR reads. Of roughly 200,000 distinct CDR3 sequences listed, 29% are singletons. Sequenced input: blood. These receptors were obtained from a girl aged 2 to 17 with multiple sclerosis.

The chain combines TRBV7-2 with TRBJ1-2; possible D gene TRBD1, 6 bases. V lost 1 base and J lost 0, with 12 bases in between. Germline assignment: CDR1 SGHTA and CDR2 FQGNSA. The CDR3 is 16 residues long. The CDR3 loop is CASSLVGGQTNYGYTF. The CDR3 region has the DNA TGTGCCAGCAGCTTAGTTGGGGGACAAACTAACTATGGCTACACCTTC. The full variable domain, its missing parts supplied by reference TRBV7-2 and TRBJ1-2, is GAGVSQSPSNKVTEKGKDVELRCDPISGHTALYWYRQSLGQGLEFLIYFQGNSAPDKSGLPSDRFSAERTGGSVSTLTIQRTQQEDSAVYLCASSLVGGQTNYGYTFGSGTRLTVV.

The chain couples TRBV2 to TRBJ2-6, with 9 bases fitting TRBD2. The CDR3 sequence is 18 residues long. V shed 7 bases and J 3 bases; nucleotides not matched to a gene: 13. Germline V CDR1 and CDR2: SNHLY, FYNNEI. The CDR3 DNA sequence: TGTGCCAGCAAAGCCCGCGGGGGGGCTCAGGATGGGGCCAACGTCCTGACTTTC. Protein: CASKARGGAQDGANVLTF.

Comments on this clonotype: The junction differs from germline at one of its ends, possibly a read error. The chain combines TRBV2 with TRBJ1-2; D may be TRBD1 (5 bases). The CDR3 sequence is 14 residues long. Germline CDR1 is SNHLY and CDR2 is FYNNEI. The DNA for the CDR3 is TGTGCCAGCAGCGCGGCTTCAGGGCCCTATGGCTGCACCTTC. This codes for CASSAASGPYGCTF.

J is TRBJ2-3 and V is TRBV5-1, with 7 positions matching TRBD2. Looked up from germline, CDR1 is SGHRS and CDR2 is YFSETQ. Trimming at V came to 1 base and at J to 0 bases, leaving 5 bases not matched to a gene. The CDR3 runs 16 residues. The CDR3 DNA is TGCGCCAGCAGCTTGTCCCTAGCGGCTAGCACAGATACGCAGTATTTT. This sequence encodes CASSLSLAASTDTQYF. The entire variable domain, with the rest obtained from reference TRBV5-1 and TRBJ2-3, is as follows: KAGVTQTPRYLIKTRGQQVTLSCSPISGHRSVSWYQQTPGQGLQFLFEYFSETQRNKGNFPGRFSGRQFSNSRSEMNVSTLELGDSALYLCASSLSLAASTDTQYFGPGTRLTVL.

About this clonotype itself: One junction end disagrees with the germline gene, perhaps due to a read error. The V call is TRBV20-1, the J call TRBJ2-1, with TRBD2 identical over 7 bases. The CDR3 is 14 amino acids. Germline CDR1 reads DFQATT; CDR2 reads SNEGSKA (reference sequence). CDR3 amino acids: CSARSLAANNEQFF. CDR3 DNA sequence: TGCAGTGCTAGATCGCTAGCGGCCAACAATGAGCAGTTCTTT.

There are many counts of this clonotype. The V gene is TRBV5-1, the J gene TRBJ2-3; 11 bases align to TRBD2. This CDR3 is 18 amino acids long. Losses at the gene ends were 0 bases for V and 5 bases for J; bases not matched to a gene: 11. Germline CDR1 SGHRS, CDR2 YFSETQ. CDR3 amino acids: CASSLDSPTSGSIDTQYF. DNA of the CDR3: TGCGCCAGCAGCTTGGATTCGCCTACTAGCGGGAGTATAGATACGCAGTATTTT.

The chain is built from TRBV11-2 and TRBJ2-5; tentative D call: TRBD1 (7 bases). The V gene lost 4 bases and the J gene lost 5 bases, with 14 bases spanning the gap. Germline CDR1 reads SGHAT; CDR2 reads FQNNGV. The CDR3 is made up of 14 amino acids. CDR3 nucleotides: TGTGCCAGCAGCTCAGGGGGGAGGACGGAGACCCAGTACTTC. It is translated as CASSSGGRTETQYF.

This clonotype was seen more than once but under ten times. V gene TRBV6-5 combines with J gene TRBJ2-2; D is ambiguous. V shed 0 bases and J shed 4 bases, with 3 bases lying between them. CDR1 is MNHEY and CDR2 is SVGAGI in the germline V gene. The CDR3 loop spans 13 amino acids. The CDR3 loop reads CASSYSSTGELFF. Written as DNA, the CDR3 is TGTGCCAGCAGTTACTCATCCACCGGGGAGCTGTTTTTT.

This sequence joins TRBV5-1 and TRBJ1-2; a weak D match, TRBD1 (5 bases). Looked up from germline, CDR1 is SGHRS and CDR2 is YFSETQ. The CDR3 extends over 14 amino acids. The V and J ends lost 4 bases and 1 base respectively, with 11 bases between them. DNA of the CDR3: TGCGCCAGCAGCGAGGGGATTCTTAACTATGGCTACACCTTC. Translated: CASSEGILNYGYTF.

V and J are TRBV3-1 and TRBJ2-1; 7 bases line up with TRBD2. CDR1 LGHDT and CDR2 YNNKEL come from the germline V gene (reference sequence). The CDR3 runs to 16 residues. The trim removed 3 bases at V and 7 bases at J, leaving 12 bases unmatched. For the CDR3, the DNA is TGTGCCAGCAGCCATGGACGAGCGGGGTACTATAATGAGCAGTTCTTC. It encodes CASSHGRAGYYNEQFF.

In nucleotides, the CDR3 is TGCGCCACTGGCTCAGGACAGCAACAAGAGACCCAGTTCTTC. As protein: CATGSGQQQETQFF. The chain joins TRBV5-1 to TRBJ2-5; D is perhaps TRBD1 (6 bases). The J call may be mistaken, given a closer DNA end match to TRBJ2-1. Per germline, CDR1 SGHRS and CDR2 YFSETQ. The CDR3 spans 14 residues.

This clonotype was detected only a few times. The chain couples TRBV28 to TRBJ2-1; no firm D call. Trimming took 6 bases from V and 3 from J, leaving 15 bases between them. The germline CDR1 and CDR2 sequences are MDHEN and SYDVKM. The CDR3 runs to 15 residues. The DNA for the CDR3 is TGTGCCAGCAGGAACGGCCAGGCTGTCTACAATGAGCAGTTCTTC. This gives the protein CASRNGQAVYNEQFF.

This chain links TRBV5-1 with TRBJ1-1; the D gene is possibly TRBD1 (6 bases). Germline V lookup: CDR1 SGHRS, CDR2 YFSETQ. V lost 1 base to trimming and J lost 1 base, with 11 bases between them. The CDR3 consists of 15 residues. The CDR3 sequence is CASSLPAGANTEAFF. In DNA, the CDR3 is TGCGCCAGCAGCTTGCCCGCGGGGGCGAACACTGAAGCTTTCTTT.

The chain is built from TRBV7-9 and TRBJ2-1; D is possibly TRBD1 or TRBD2 (6 bases each). V lost 4 bases, J lost 7 bases, and 14 bases lay in between. Germline values: CDR1 SEHNR, CDR2 FQNEAQ (reference sequence). This CDR3 has 14 amino acids. For the CDR3, the DNA is TGTGCCAGCAGCTCAGCACGGGGGCGGAATGAGCAGTTCTTC. It specifies CASSSARGRNEQFF. Based on the CDR3 plus reference TRBV7-9 and TRBJ2-1, the full variable domain is DTGVSQNPRHKITKRGQNVTFRCDPISEHNRLYWYRQTLGQGPEFLTYFQNEAQLEKSRLLSDRFSAERPKGSFSTLEIQRTEQGDSAMYLCASSSARGRNEQFFGPGTRLTVL.

This clonotype has ten or more counts. The chain links TRBV5-1 to TRBJ1-2, with D maybe TRBD1 (6 bases). This CDR3 region has 15 residues. V gave up 5 bases and J gave up 8 bases, with 22 bases separating them. The germline CDR1 and CDR2 sequences are SGHRS and YFSETQ. CDR3 amino acids: CASRDPGAAQLGYTF. The CDR3 region has the DNA TGCGCCAGCAGGGACCCGGGGGCCGCACAACTCGGCTACACCTTC.

This clonotype has just one count. A much larger clone sits a single nucleotide away, making a read error possible. The J gene is TRBJ2-1, the V gene TRBV20-1, with 7 bases identical to TRBD2. Germline CDR1 is DFQATT and CDR2 is SNEGSKA (reference sequence). The CDR3 sequence is 16 residues long. The junction had 7 bases not matched to a gene; V was cut back by 0 bases and J by 2 bases. The CDR3 is CSARDQTSLTYNEQFF. The CDR3 DNA follows: TGCAGTGCTAGAGACCAGACTAGCCTAACCTACAATGAGCAGTTCTTC.

The chain recombines TRBV20-1 with TRBJ1-6; a weak D match, TRBD1 (6 bases). The CDR3 sequence is 15 residues long. The germline V gene encodes CDR1 DFQATT and CDR2 SNEGSKA (reference sequence). V was trimmed by 3 bases and J by 7 bases, leaving 16 bases between them. This chain's CDR3 is CSASGQGGGNSPLHF. In DNA, the CDR3 is TGCAGTGCTAGCGGCCAGGGTGGGGGCAATTCACCCCTCCACTTT.

This chain links TRBV7-9 with TRBJ1-1, with 7 bases aligning to TRBD1. The CDR3 is 15 amino acids. Trimming removed 4 bases from V and 0 bases from J; junction bases left unmatched: 5. The germline CDR1 and CDR2 sequences are SEHNR and FQNEAQ (reference sequence). This CDR3 is CASSSTGNMNTEAFF. CDR3 bases: TGTGCCAGCAGCTCGACAGGGAACATGAACACTGAAGCTTTCTTT.

The gene calls are TRBV20-1 and TRBJ1-5; D call uncertain. In germline, CDR1 is DFQATT, CDR2 SNEGSKA (reference sequence). CDR3 length equals 14 residues. V gave up 3 bases and J gave up 2 bases, with 11 bases separating them. CDR3 residues: CSASHTTGNQPQHF. In nucleotides, the CDR3 is TGCAGTGCTAGTCACACGACCGGCAATCAGCCCCAGCATTTT.

Details on this clonotype: A much larger clonotype is one base distant, so this may be a read error. The gene calls are TRBV29-1 and TRBJ1-2, with D uncertain. The length of the CDR3 is 10 residues. Germline-derived CDR1 and CDR2 are SQVTM and ANQGSEA. V was cut by 5 bases and J by 8 bases, with 9 bases left in between. CDR3: CSVNAGGYTF. The CDR3, as DNA: TGCAGCGTTAATGCGGGAGGCTACACCTTC.

Remarks on this clonotype: A single base separates this from a much larger clone, so it may be a read error. The chain employs TRBV29-1 and TRBJ2-1; a possible D gene is TRBD1 (5 bases). V lost 6 bases to trimming and J lost 5 bases, with 14 bases between them. The CDR3 runs to 13 residues. Germline V gene lookup returns CDR1 SQVTM and CDR2 ANQGSEA. Here the CDR3 reads CSVSKGNDNEQFF. The CDR3 coding sequence is TGCAGCGTGTCCAAGGGGAACGACAATGAGCAGTTCTTC.

The chain's CDR3 is CASSSLIDAEAFF. The CDR3 nucleotides read TGTGCCAGCAGTTCCTTGATAGACGCTGAAGCTTTCTTT. The chain uses TRBV12-3 or TRBV12-4 and TRBJ1-1; D gene ambiguous. Deletions cut 4 bases from V and 6 bases from J, with 12 bases between. This CDR3 is 13 amino acids long.

The V call is TRBV7-2, the J call TRBJ2-7; 9 positions match TRBD1. Per germline, CDR1 SGHTA and CDR2 FQGNSA. This CDR3 spans 16 amino acids. V lost 4 bases and J lost 2; bases outside the gene matches: 9. The CDR3 spells CASSSGLGQGTYEQYF. In DNA, the CDR3 is TGTGCCAGCAGCTCTGGTCTGGGACAGGGTACCTACGAGCAGTACTTC.

For this clonotype: Being one base from a much bigger clone, this may be a read error. The CDR3 ends on some other residue instead of the conserved phenylalanine or tryptophan, so this is likely a read error. The gene calls are TRBV5-5 and TRBJ1-2, with D tentatively TRBD1 (6 bases). Trimming cost V 4 bases and J 4 bases, with 14 bases left between them. Germline CDR1 SGHKS, CDR2 YYEKEE (reference sequence). The CDR3 is made up of 14 amino acids. This CDR3 is CASSKQGGGYGYTV. DNA of the CDR3: TGTGCCAGCAGCAAACAGGGAGGCGGCTATGGCTACACCGTC.

This clonotype came up many times. The genes are TRBV15 and TRBJ2-7, with unresolved D. There are 14 residues in the CDR3. Germline assignment: CDR1 LNHNV and CDR2 YYDKDF (reference sequence). V was shortened by 0 bases and J by 0 bases, with 6 bases between the two germline ends. The DNA for the CDR3 is TGTGCCACCAGCAGAGAGGGCACCTCCTACGAGCAGTACTTC. Residues: CATSREGTSYEQYF.

This clonotype came up a few times. CDR3: CASSPPSFNQPQHF. CDR3 DNA: TGTGCCAGCTCACCACCGAGCTTCAATCAGCCCCAGCATTTT. This chain uses TRBV18 with TRBJ1-5, with D uncertain. The CDR3 consists of 14 residues. Deletions cut 0 bases from V and 3 bases from J, with 6 bases between. Germline loops: CDR1 KGHSH, CDR2 LQKENI.

This clonotype was counted between two and nine times. CDR3 protein: CASPRGGRSTEAFF. In DNA form, the CDR3 reads TGTGCCAGCCCACGGGGCGGGCGGTCCACTGAAGCTTTCTTT. The chain employs TRBV27 and TRBJ1-1; TRBD1 might be the D (5 bases). This CDR3 is built from 14 residues. The V end lost 8 bases, the J end lost 4 bases, and 17 bases lay between the germline ends. Germline V lookup: CDR1 MNHEY, CDR2 SMNVEV (reference sequence).

This clonotype was observed many times. The chain employs TRBV5-1 and TRBJ2-1; no reliable D call. Between the trimmed V and J ends, which lost 0 bases and 10 bases, there was a span of 14 bases. Germline-derived CDR1 and CDR2 are SGHRS and YFSETQ. The CDR3 consists of 14 residues. CDR3 nucleotides: TGCGCCAGCAGCTTGGTGCCCTCCTTGGGGGAGCAGTTCTTC. It specifies CASSLVPSLGEQFF.

The J gene is TRBJ2-2, the V gene TRBV10-1; either TRBD1 or TRBD2 may supply D (5 bases each). Deletions cut 0 bases from V and 5 bases from J, with 7 bases between. Germline V gene sequence: CDR1 WNHNN, CDR2 SYGVQD (reference sequence). This CDR3 contains 14 residues. The CDR3 sequence is CASSESEGTGELFF. In DNA form, the CDR3 reads TGCGCCAGCAGTGAGTCAGAGGGGACCGGGGAGCTGTTTTTT.

In its sample, this clonotype was seen many times. This chain joins TRBV6-5 and TRBJ1-2; D is undetermined. From germline, CDR1 is MNHEY and CDR2 SVGAGI. This CDR3 is 13 amino acids long. Trimming took 2 bases from V and 4 from J, leaving 8 bases between them. The CDR3 DNA reads as TGTGCCAGCAGTTACCGGGTCGGCTATGGCTACACCTTC. It codes for CASSYRVGYGYTF.